Detailed here is one T cell receptor (beta chain). The data stem from a study of blood T cell repertoires in COVID-19. V dropped 2 bases and J dropped 1 base, with 15 bases sitting between them. CDR3 length: 16 amino acids. Germline CDR1 MDHEN, CDR2 SYDVKM. Clones were read by immunoSEQ multiplex PCR, and TCRdb kept only the in-frame ones, dropping some. The data contain about 300,000 clones, around 92% of them singletons. This TCR was recovered from a woman in her forties or fifties who had been exposed to COVID-19. This chain uses TRBV28 with TRBJ2-7; weak D call: TRBD2 (5 bases). Sequencing input: PBMCs or T cells enriched from blood (not recorded which). The CDR3 DNA reads as TGTGCCAGCAGTTTAAGTCTCGGGGTCTGGTCCTACGAGCAGTACTTC. Protein product: CASSLSLGVWSYEQYF.